The entry that follows covers one TCR beta chain sequence. It was with a sample-barcoded 5' primer and a J-beta primer mix that a second PCR of roughly 7 to 12 cycles was run. All samples gave at least 2.5 million CDR3-containing paired-end reads. TCRdb ran MiXCR on the 5' RACE reads and lists one entry per CDR3 protein. The sample contains over 500,000 distinct CDR3 sequences, around a quarter of which appear only once. There are 15 residues in the CDR3. CDR1 and CDR2 from the germline V gene are MNHEY and SVGAGI. Trimming shortened V by 2 bases and J by 1 base, and 9 bases separated the two germline ends. The sample comes from a study of blood T cells in healthy people across ages. The sample was also reused in another study, on T cells of mothers and their children. That source reports: The sample comes from eight or nine healthy Caucasian donors: mothers and children. The overlap seen between related mothers and children slightly exceeded that of unrelated pairs, though not significantly.

This clonotype originated in a boy under 10 years old in good health. This rearrangement joins TRBV6-5 to TRBJ1-5; no definite D call. The sample consisted of blood. The DNA for the CDR3 is TGTGCCAGCAGTTACAGGAGTGGGAGCAATCAGCCCCAGCATTTT. Its protein product is CASSYRSGSNQPQHF.